The rows below give T cell receptor beta chains drawn from one sample of a study of T-cell reconstitution after alpha-beta-depleted transplantation in children. MiXCR, applied by TCRdb to the PCR reads, yields one record per CDR3 protein. The table includes about 300,000 distinct CDR3 sequences, roughly 7.8% detected once. This sample comprised peripheral blood, obtained 360 days after TCRalphabeta/CD19-depleted stem cell transplant. The receptors here all came from a female patient under 10 years old who had a stem cell transplant for Fanconi anemia, so the T cells may come from the graft donor. Each CDR3 is given with its conserved first and last residue. D genes are given only for firm matches. The listing skips clone size in some rows; elsewhere it reads once, few, many or a size class.

cdr3_nt	cdr3_aa	v_call	j_call	clone_size	cdr3_length	d_call
TGCGCCAGCAGACTTGGCCAAGAGACCCAGTACTTC	CASRLGQETQYF	TRBV5-1	TRBJ2-5	many	12	.
TGTGCCAGCAGCCTCCCGGGCCGGGCCTACACCTTC	CASSLPGRAYTF	TRBV7-3	TRBJ1-2	.	12	.
TGTGCCAGCAGCACGTTGACAGGGACCTACGAGCAGTACTTC	CASSTLTGTYEQYF	TRBV7-9	TRBJ2-7	many	14	TRBD1
TGTGCCAGCAGCCCTTTTGGGGGGACGGGGGCCAACGTCCTGACTTTC	CASSPFGGTGANVLTF	TRBV28	TRBJ2-6	many	16	.
TGTGCCACCAGCAGAGCGAACAGGGGGAATGAGCAGTTCTTC	CATSRANRGNEQFF	TRBV15	TRBJ2-1	many	14	TRBD1
TGCAGCGTTGGGCCTCCCGGGACCGGGAGCGCTGAAGCTTTCTTT	CSVGPPGTGSAEAFF	TRBV29-1	TRBJ1-1	.	15	.
TGTGCCAGCAGTGTGGACCCCAGGGGTTTTGAGCAGTTCTTC	CASSVDPRGFEQFF	TRBV6-4	TRBJ2-1	few	14	.
TGTGCCAGCAGCCCGACGCAGACATTCGGCTACACCTTC	CASSPTQTFGYTF	TRBV7-9	TRBJ1-2	few	13	.
TGCGCCAGCAGCTTGGCGGGGACAGTCTACAATGAGCAGTTCTTC	CASSLAGTVYNEQFF	TRBV5-1	TRBJ2-1	many	15	TRBD1
TGCGCCAGCAGCTTGGCCGGACAGGCTTCCCTTTCAACGCAGTATTTT	CASSLAGQASLSTQYF	TRBV5-1	TRBJ2-3	many	16	TRBD1
TGTGCCATCAGTCGAAGCACCGGGGAGCTGTTTTTT	CAISRSTGELFF	TRBV10-3	TRBJ2-2	many	12	.
TGTGCCAGCAGATCCAGGGAAAGCGGGGAGCTGTTTTTT	CASRSRESGELFF	TRBV5-4	TRBJ2-2	few	13	.
TGCAGTGCTAGCCGGGGGACTCGGAACTATGGCTACACCTTC	CSASRGTRNYGYTF	TRBV20-1	TRBJ1-2	few	14	.
TGTGCCTGGAGCGGGGGGGCAGATACGCAGTATTTT	CAWSGGADTQYF	TRBV30	TRBJ2-3	.	12	TRBD2
TGTGCCAGCAGTTACGGGACAGGGGGCAACCGTAGCTACGAGCAGTACTTC	CASSYGTGGNRSYEQYF	TRBV6-2/TRBV6-3	TRBJ2-7	few	17	TRBD1
TGTGCCAGCAGCGCAACCGGGACGGATAAAGAGACCCAGTACTTC	CASSATGTDKETQYF	TRBV9	TRBJ2-5	many	15	.
TGCGCCAGCAGCCTGGGACTAGCGTCCTCCTACGAGCAGTACTTC	CASSLGLASSYEQYF	TRBV5-1	TRBJ2-7	many	15	TRBD2
TGTGCCAGCAGTTATTGGGACAGAGGGGGCTACGAGCAGTACTTC	CASSYWDRGGYEQYF	TRBV6-2/TRBV6-3	TRBJ2-7	few	15	TRBD1
TGTGCCAGCAGTCCCCACCGACAGGAAACCTACTATGGCTACACCTTC	CASSPHRQETYYGYTF	TRBV27	TRBJ1-2	few	16	.
TGTGCCAGCAGCGCTGCTCTGACAGCGCCCTATGGCTACACCTTC	CASSAALTAPYGYTF	TRBV7-8	TRBJ1-2	few	15	.
TGTGCCAGCAGTTGGTACCGGGACAGCACTCAAGAGACCCAGTACTTC	CASSWYRDSTQETQYF	TRBV6-5	TRBJ2-5	.	16	TRBD1
TGTGCCAGCAGCTTCCCCACTAGTTCCACCGGGGAGCTGTTTTTT	CASSFPTSSTGELFF	TRBV5-6	TRBJ2-2	.	15	.
TGTGCCAGCAGTGAACAGAACATTCAGTACTTC	CASSEQNIQYF	TRBV25-1	TRBJ2-4	many	11	.
TGTGCCACCAGCAGGGCCCCCACCGGGGAGCTGTTTTTT	CATSRAPTGELFF	TRBV15	TRBJ2-2	.	13	.
TGTGCCTGGACAACAGGGTTTTCCTACGAGCAGTACTTC	CAWTTGFSYEQYF	TRBV30	TRBJ2-7	few	13	.
TGTGCCAGCAGCCAAGATCTTAGCGGGGGGGCCAACAATGAGCAGTTCTTC	CASSQDLSGGANNEQFF	TRBV4-2	TRBJ2-1	.	17	TRBD2
TGTGCCAGCAGGACGACAGGGGCTTTCTACGAGCAGTACTTC	CASRTTGAFYEQYF	TRBV5-6	TRBJ2-7	many	14	TRBD1
TGTGCCAGCAGCCTCCCTAGGGCCTACGACGAGGAGCAGTTCTTC	CASSLPRAYDEEQFF	TRBV28	TRBJ2-1	many	15	.
TGTGCCAGCAGTGATTTTGTGGGCTACACCTTC	CASSDFVGYTF	TRBV25-1	TRBJ1-2	.	11	.
TGCGCCAGCAGCCCCGACAGTAACTCTGGAAACACCATATATTTT	CASSPDSNSGNTIYF	TRBV5-1	TRBJ1-3	few	15	.
TGTGCCAGCTCACCAGATGGACTTAGGGATGGCTACACCTTC	CASSPDGLRDGYTF	TRBV18	TRBJ1-2	few	14	.
TGTGCCAGCAGCCCGGGACTAGCGGGGGGCGGAGATACGCAGTATTTT	CASSPGLAGGGDTQYF	TRBV12-3/TRBV12-4	TRBJ2-3	few	16	TRBD2
TGTGCCAGCAGCCGCACCCATACACAGGGGGCTTATGGCTACACCTTC	CASSRTHTQGAYGYTF	TRBV6-1	TRBJ1-2	few	16	TRBD1
TGTGCCATCAGTGGGGTCGGGCTTGGCTACACCTTC	CAISGVGLGYTF	TRBV10-3	TRBJ1-2	few	12	.
TGTGCCAGCAGTTTTATGGCAACTGGAAACACCATATATTTT	CASSFMATGNTIYF	TRBV28	TRBJ1-3	.	14	.
TGCGCCAGCAGCCCGGACAGTGGATTAGGCACAGATACGCAGTATTTT	CASSPDSGLGTDTQYF	TRBV5-1	TRBJ2-3	many	16	.
TGTGCCTGGATAAAGGTGAACACTGAAGCTTTCTTT	CAWIKVNTEAFF	TRBV30	TRBJ1-1	.	12	.
TGTGCCACATCCCCCGGGACTAGCGGGGGGGGACCCTCCCACGAGCAGTACTTC	CATSPGTSGGGPSHEQYF	TRBV5-4	TRBJ2-7	.	18	TRBD2
TGTGCCAGCAGTTTATTGTATGCAGATACGCAGTATTTT	CASSLLYADTQYF	TRBV28	TRBJ2-3	many	13	.
TGTGCCAGCAGCCCGAATAGAGCCACAGATACGCAGTATTTT	CASSPNRATDTQYF	TRBV12-3/TRBV12-4	TRBJ2-3	many	14	.